The 3 T cell receptor beta chains in this list originate from one sample, sequenced in a study of vaccination and CD4 T cells after COVID-19. Which antigens these TCRs recognize remains unknown. Treatment: approximately 9-day PBMC culture with coronavirus spike peptide pools or control peptides (ViraFEST assay). Sequenced with the Oncomine TCR Beta short-read assay was DNA taken from cultured CD4+ T cells. TCRdb analysed the PCR reads with MiXCR anew, one entry per CDR3 protein. The sample includes approximately 13,000 distinct CDR3 sequences, about 55% of them seen just once. The specimen sequenced was CD4+ T cells from blood, cultured in vitro. Source of these receptors: a human donor who had recovered from COVID-19.

Only a few counts were recorded for this clonotype. This chain links TRBV5-1 with TRBJ2-1; D tentatively fits TRBD1 or TRBD2 (5 bases each). V was trimmed by 4 bases and J by 4 bases, leaving 12 bases between them. The CDR3 loop spans 14 amino acids. Germline assignment: CDR1 SGHRS and CDR2 YFSETQ. The CDR3 sequence: CASSLGTQYNEQFF. DNA of the CDR3: TGCGCCAGCAGCCTAGGGACCCAATACAATGAGCAGTTCTTC.

The CDR3 spells CAIGGNSGNTIYF. The CDR3 nucleotides read TGTGCCATCGGAGGGAACTCTGGAAACACCATATATTTT. The rearrangement joins TRBV7-8 to TRBJ1-3; no clear D gene. V was trimmed by 10 bases and J by 0 bases, leaving 10 bases between them. The CDR3 covers 13 residues. Looked up from germline, CDR1 is SGHVS and CDR2 is FQNEAQ.

The rearrangement joins TRBV20-1 to TRBJ2-6; no clear D. Trimming left V 5 bases short and J 0 bases short, with 8 bases between. The CDR3 is made up of 14 amino acids. CDR1 and CDR2 from the germline V gene are DFQATT and SNEGSKA (reference sequence). CDR3 protein: CSAAALSGANVLTF. The CDR3 nucleotides are TGCAGTGCTGCTGCCCTCTCTGGGGCCAACGTCCTGACTTTC.